The 3 T cell receptor beta chains in this list originate from one sample, sequenced in a study of cytomegalovirus exposure and HLA in healthy donors. The PCR employed 60 Vbeta primers together with 13 Jbeta primers. Sequencing used immunoSEQ multiplex PCR; TCRdb keeps in-frame clones, though not all of them. The data hold some 160,000 clones, with under 85% observed a single time. Material: PBMCs. All receptors come from a woman aged 25-40 years in good health and CMV-seronegative.

The CDR3 nucleotides read TGTGCCAGCAGGCCCCTGGGAGGGGCGAGTGGCTACACCTTC. It specifies CASRPLGGASGYTF. The gene calls are TRBV28 and TRBJ1-2, with D perhaps TRBD1 (5 bases). Germline V gene sequence: CDR1 MDHEN, CDR2 SYDVKM. The CDR3 consists of 14 residues. Trimming stripped 6 bases from V and 7 bases from J, with 18 bases between.

A word on this clone: Other DNA sequences in the sample encode the same CDR3. The chain carries TRBV5-1 and TRBJ2-5; the D gene is possibly TRBD1 (5 bases). V was trimmed by 0 bases and J by 4 bases, leaving 7 bases between them. Germline CDR1 reads SGHRS; CDR2 reads YFSETQ. This CDR3 is built from 13 residues. The CDR3 DNA sequence: TGCGCCAGCAGCTTGGTAGGGGCAGAGACCCAGTACTTC. Protein product: CASSLVGAETQYF.

The chain is built from TRBV29-1 and TRBJ2-5, with TRBD1 as a possible D gene (6 bases). The CDR3 is 12 amino acids. V was trimmed by 2 bases and J by 4 bases, leaving 8 bases between them. The V gene's germline CDR1 is SQVTM and CDR2 ANQGSEA. The CDR3 DNA follows: TGCAGCGTTGAACAGGGGAGAGAGACCCAGTACTTC. Encoded protein: CSVEQGRETQYF.